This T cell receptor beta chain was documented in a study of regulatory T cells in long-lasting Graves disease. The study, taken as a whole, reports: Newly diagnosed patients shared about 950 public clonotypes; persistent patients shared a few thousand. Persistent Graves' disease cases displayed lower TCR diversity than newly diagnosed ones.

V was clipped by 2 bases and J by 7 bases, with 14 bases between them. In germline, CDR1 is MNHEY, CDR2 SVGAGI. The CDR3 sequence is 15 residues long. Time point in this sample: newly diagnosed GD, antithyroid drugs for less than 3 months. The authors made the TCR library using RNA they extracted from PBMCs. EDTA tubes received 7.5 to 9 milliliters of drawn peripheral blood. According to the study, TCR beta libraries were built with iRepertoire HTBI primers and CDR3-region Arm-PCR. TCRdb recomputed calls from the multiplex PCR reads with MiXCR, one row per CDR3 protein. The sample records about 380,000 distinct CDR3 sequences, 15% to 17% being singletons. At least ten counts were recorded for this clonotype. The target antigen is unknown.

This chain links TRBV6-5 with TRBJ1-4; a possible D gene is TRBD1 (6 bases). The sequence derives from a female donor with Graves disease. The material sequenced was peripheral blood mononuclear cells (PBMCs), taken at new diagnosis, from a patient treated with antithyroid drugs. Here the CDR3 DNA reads TGTGCCAGCAGTTACAGAGGGGGGCAAAGTGAAAAACTGTTTTTT. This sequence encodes CASSYRGGQSEKLFF.